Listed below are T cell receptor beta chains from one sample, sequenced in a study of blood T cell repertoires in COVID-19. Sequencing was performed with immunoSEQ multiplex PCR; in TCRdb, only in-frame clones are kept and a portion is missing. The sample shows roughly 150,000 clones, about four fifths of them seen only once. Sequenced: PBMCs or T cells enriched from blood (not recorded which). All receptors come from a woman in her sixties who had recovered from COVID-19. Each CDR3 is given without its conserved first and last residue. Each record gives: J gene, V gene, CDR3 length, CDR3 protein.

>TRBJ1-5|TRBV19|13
ASSITWQGNQPQH
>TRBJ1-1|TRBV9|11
ASSAGAHTEAF
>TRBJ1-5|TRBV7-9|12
ASSLREGNQPQH
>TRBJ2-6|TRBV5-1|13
ASSLESAGANVLT
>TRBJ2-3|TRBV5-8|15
ASSSGGGHISTDTQY
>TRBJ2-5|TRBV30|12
AWSAGRLQETQY
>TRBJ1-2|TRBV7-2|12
ASSLFGGDYGYT
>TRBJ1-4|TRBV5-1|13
ASSQGTGGTEKLF
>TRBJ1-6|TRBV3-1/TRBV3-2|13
ASSPYGNYNSPLH
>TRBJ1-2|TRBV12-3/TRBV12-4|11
ASMTTGRGGYT
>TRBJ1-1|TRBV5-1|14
ASSWDRGGGNTEAF
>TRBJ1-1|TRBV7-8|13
ASSFLGQGNTEAF
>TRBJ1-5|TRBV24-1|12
ATSDATVLQPQH
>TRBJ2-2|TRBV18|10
ASSPLTGELF
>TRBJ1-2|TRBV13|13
ASSLGFQGLAGYT
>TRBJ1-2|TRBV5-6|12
ASSRGTGADGYT
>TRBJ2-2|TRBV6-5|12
ASKGQANTGELF
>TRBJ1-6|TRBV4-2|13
ASSQVQVENSPLH
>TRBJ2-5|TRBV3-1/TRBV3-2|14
ASSRGRAGGGETQY
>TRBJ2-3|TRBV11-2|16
ASSLGTSLADPTDTQY
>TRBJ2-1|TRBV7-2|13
ASSKLAVSYNEQF
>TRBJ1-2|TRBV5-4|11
ASSRTGEDGYT
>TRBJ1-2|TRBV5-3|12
ARSPGGNNYGYT
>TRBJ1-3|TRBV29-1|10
SVGQVGNTIY
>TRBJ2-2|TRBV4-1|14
ASSQDSLVNTGELF
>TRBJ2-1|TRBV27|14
ASSPSGGPSYNEQF
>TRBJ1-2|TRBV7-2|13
ASSLLYDRDYGYT
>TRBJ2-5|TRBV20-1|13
SASTSRTGRETQY
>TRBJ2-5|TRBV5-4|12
ASSTGVIQETQY
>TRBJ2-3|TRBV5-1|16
ASSYGSAGGPKTDTQY
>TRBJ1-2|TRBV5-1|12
ASSLGADSYGYT
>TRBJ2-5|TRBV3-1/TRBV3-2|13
ASSQGGDRWKTQY
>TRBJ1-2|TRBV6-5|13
ASSYGPQGDYGYT